These 13 T cell receptor beta chains came from one sample sequenced in a study of CD8 T cells in Susac syndrome. RNA amounts of about 0.5 to 1 ug underwent reverse transcription with random hexamers. TCRdb itself ran the immunoSEQ multiplex PCR reads through MiXCR, one entry per CDR3 protein. There are 130,000 to 150,000 distinct CDR3 sequences in the sample; approximately 93% occur only once, and over 0.07% lies in the top ten. Material: CD4+ T cells from PBMCs. The receptors here all came from a human donor in good health.

The CDR3 coding sequence is TGTGCCAGCAGTGAACTTACCGGGACCGAAAATAATTCACCCCTCCACTTT. Translating it yields CASSELTGTENNSPLHF. The chain links TRBV25-1 to TRBJ1-6, with D maybe TRBD1 (5 bases). The CDR3 covers 17 residues. Germline CDR1 MGHDK, CDR2 SYGVNS. V gave up 2 bases and J gave up 5 bases, with 16 bases separating them. Full variable domain (remainder filled in from reference TRBV25-1 and TRBJ1-6): EADIYQTPRYLVIGTGKKITLECSQTMGHDKMYWYQQDPGMELHLIHYSYGVNSTEKGDLSSESTVSRIRTEHFPLTLESARPSHTSQYLCASSELTGTENNSPLHFGNGTRLTVT.

The chain uses TRBV5-1 and TRBJ2-5, with 16 positions matching TRBD2. Per germline, CDR1 SGHRS and CDR2 YFSETQ. This CDR3 is built from 17 residues. With 0 bases clipped from V and 5 bases from J, the junction kept 4 bases outside the gene matches. Here the CDR3 DNA reads TGCGCCAGCAGCTTGGAGGGACTAGCGGGAGGGTATGAGACCCAGTACTTC. This translates into CASSLEGLAGGYETQYF.

CDR3 sequence reads: CASSYELRDGGELFF. The CDR3 nucleotides are TGTGCCAGCAGTTACGAGTTGAGGGACGGAGGGGAGCTGTTTTTT. This chain connects TRBV6-5 to TRBJ2-2; possibly TRBD1 or TRBD2 for D (5 bases each). The germline V gene encodes CDR1 MNHEY and CDR2 SVGAGI. The ends were cut back, 2 bases at V and 8 bases at J, with 15 bases in the middle. The CDR3 spans 15 residues.

The V gene is TRBV6-2 or TRBV6-3, the J gene TRBJ1-1; no reliable D call. This CDR3 comprises 15 residues. Germline V gene sequence: CDR1 MNHEY, CDR2 SVGEGT. V lost 5 bases to trimming and J lost 1 base, with 14 bases between them. The CDR3: CASSHPAGPNTEAFF. The CDR3 nucleotides are TGTGCCAGCAGTCACCCGGCCGGGCCGAACACTGAAGCTTTCTTT.

CDR3 nucleotides: TGCGCCAGCAGCGAAACTAGCGGGAGGATCGCTGAGCAGTTCTTC. Translation: CASSETSGRIAEQFF. The gene calls are TRBV5-1 and TRBJ2-1; 12 bases map to TRBD2. CDR3 length equals 15 residues. CDR1 is SGHRS and CDR2 is YFSETQ in the germline V gene. The trim removed 4 bases at V and 9 bases at J, leaving 8 bases unmatched. The whole variable domain, remainder taken from reference TRBV5-1 and TRBJ2-1, is KAGVTQTPRYLIKTRGQQVTLSCSPISGHRSVSWYQQTPGQGLQFLFEYFSETQRNKGNFPGRFSGRQFSNSRSEMNVSTLELGDSALYLCASSETSGRIAEQFFGPGTRLTVL.

This chain connects TRBV7-9 to TRBJ2-7, with 7 bases aligning to TRBD2. The CDR3 length is 16 residues. From germline, CDR1 is SEHNR and CDR2 FQNEAQ (reference sequence). V lost 5 bases, J lost 2 bases, and 12 bases stayed unmatched. As DNA, the CDR3 is TGTGCCAGCAGCGCCGGACCTAGCGGAGATACCTACGAGCAGTACTTC. This translates into CASSAGPSGDTYEQYF. Drawing the rest from reference TRBV7-9 and TRBJ2-7, the complete variable domain is DTGVSQNPRHKITKRGQNVTFRCDPISEHNRLYWYRQTLGQGPEFLTYFQNEAQLEKSRLLSDRFSAERPKGSFSTLEIQRTEQGDSAMYLCASSAGPSGDTYEQYFGPGTRLTVT.

This sequence joins TRBV15 and TRBJ2-1; D gene unclear. Germline values: CDR1 LNHNV, CDR2 YYDKDF (reference sequence). This CDR3 spans 15 amino acids. Trimming left V 1 base short and J 4 bases short, with 11 bases between. Here the CDR3 reads CATSRGQEPYNEQFF. The CDR3 nucleotides read TGTGCCACCAGCAGAGGTCAGGAACCGTACAATGAGCAGTTCTTC.

The chain has TRBV29-1 and TRBJ2-7; D is possibly TRBD1 (6 bases). The CDR3 extends over 13 amino acids. V lost 2 bases and J 0 bases, leaving 8 bases between the germline ends. Germline values: CDR1 SQVTM, CDR2 ANQGSEA. CDR3 amino acids: CSVEQQGSYEQYF. Written as DNA, the CDR3 is TGCAGCGTTGAACAACAGGGCTCCTACGAGCAGTACTTC.

This chain uses TRBV11-2 with TRBJ2-7, with D tentatively TRBD1 (5 bases). CDR1 is SGHAT and CDR2 is FQNNGV in the germline V gene. The CDR3 consists of 14 residues. V was shortened by 5 bases and J by 2 bases, with 13 bases between the two germline ends. The CDR3 coding sequence is TGTGCCAGCAGCCCCGCACAGACAGCCTACGAGCAGTACTTC. This codes for CASSPAQTAYEQYF.

The sample holds one count of this clonotype. This chain connects TRBV15 to TRBJ2-3; D not resolved. Deletions cut 6 bases from V and 6 bases from J, with 13 bases between. The CDR3 runs to 13 residues. Germline loops: CDR1 LNHNV, CDR2 YYDKDF (reference sequence). This chain's CDR3 is CATSSVYFDTQYF. The CDR3 region has the DNA TGTGCCACCAGTTCGGTGTATTTTGATACGCAGTATTTT. The full variable domain, in which reference TRBV15 and TRBJ2-3 provide the parts outside the CDR3, is DAMVIQNPRYQVTQFGKPVTLSCSQTLNHNVMYWYQQKSSQAPKLLFHYYDKDFNNEADTPDNFQSRRPNTSFCFLDIRSPGLGDTAMYLCATSSVYFDTQYFGPGTRLTVL.

This clonotype was detected once. This chain uses TRBV25-1 with TRBJ2-2; 10 nucleotides align to TRBD1. The CDR3 is 15 amino acids. Germline V gene sequence: CDR1 MGHDK, CDR2 SYGVNS. V was pared by 5 bases and J by 4 bases, with 4 bases of the junction left unmatched. The CDR3: CASSNDRGPTGELFF. In DNA, the CDR3 is TGTGCCAGCAGTAACGACAGGGGGCCCACCGGGGAGCTGTTTTTT.

V gene TRBV30 combines with J gene TRBJ1-4; D gene uncertain. This CDR3 spans 14 amino acids. V was clipped by 0 bases and J by 5 bases, with 10 bases between them. The V gene's germline CDR1 is GTSNPN and CDR2 SVGIG (reference sequence). This CDR3 is CAWSVNKLNEKLFF. In DNA form, the CDR3 reads TGTGCCTGGAGTGTAAACAAGCTGAATGAAAAACTGTTTTTT.

V is TRBV19 and J is TRBJ2-2; D may be TRBD1 or TRBD2 (5 bases each). CDR1 and CDR2 from the germline V gene are LNHDA and SQIVND (reference sequence). Trimming removed 7 bases from V and 7 bases from J, with 13 bases in between. This CDR3 contains 13 residues. The CDR3 coding sequence is TGTGCCAGTACCTCGGTGGGGGACGGGGAGCTGTTTTTT. Its protein product is CASTSVGDGELFF.